This TCR beta chain was documented in a study of shared clonotypes between healthy human individuals. Researchers ran the assay at a deep level. Each cell subset's genomic DNA was divided evenly among several immunoSEQ plates. The assay was immunoSEQ multiplex PCR, and TCRdb's table has in-frame clones only and misses some. The table shows about 1.4 million clones, with roughly 96% occurring only once. This CDR3 region has 14 residues. The V and J ends lost 1 base and 11 bases respectively, with 19 bases between them. Germline CDR1 is SGHKS and CDR2 is YYEKEE (reference sequence). This clone appeared a single time.

This TCR was recovered from a man younger than 45 in good health. The chain couples TRBV5-5 to TRBJ2-7; D assignment may be TRBD1 or TRBD2 (5 bases each). Specimen: naive CD4+ T cells sorted from blood. Regarding subset: CD45RA+ positively selected. CDR3 sequence: CASSLFRDPPTEYF. CDR3 DNA sequence: TGTGCCAGCAGCTTGTTCAGGGACCCCCCTACCGAGTACTTC.